A single sample is the source of the 18 T cell receptor beta chains below, sequenced in a study of shared T cell receptors in the human thymus. Sequenced by immunoSEQ multiplex PCR; TCRdb stores in-frame clones only, minus some. The sample has approximately 660,000 clones; roughly 90% are singletons. This same sample was also part of a study on human thymus T cells.

Material: thymocytes. The receptors originated from a boy younger than two with a congenital heart defect.

The rearrangement joins TRBV6-5 to TRBJ2-7; 10 bases are shared with TRBD2. CDR1 and CDR2 (germline): MNHEY, SVGAGI. The CDR3 is 14 residues long. V shed 2 bases and J 6 bases; nucleotides not matched to a gene: 4. The CDR3 coding sequence is TGTGCCAGCAGTTACCCAGCGGGAGGGTCCGAGCAGTACTTC. This encodes CASSYPAGGSEQYF.

Of note for this clone: One junction end disagrees with the germline gene, perhaps due to a read error. The chain has TRBV7-2 and TRBJ2-7, with 11 bases that match TRBD2. From germline, CDR1 is SGHTA and CDR2 FQGNSA. The CDR3 is made up of 16 amino acids. CDR3 bases: TGTGCCAGCAGCCCCTATCTAGCGGGAGGCTCCCACGAGCAGTACTTC. This encodes CASSPYLAGGSHEQYF.

V and J are TRBV28 and TRBJ2-3; D is possibly TRBD1 (6 bases). The length of the CDR3 is 13 residues. The germline V and J ends were trimmed by 7 bases and 1 base, with 9 bases remaining between them. In germline, CDR1 is MDHEN, CDR2 SYDVKM. As DNA, the CDR3 is TGTGCCAGCAACAGACAGGGCACAGATACGCAGTATTTT. Residues: CASNRQGTDTQYF.

The chain is built from TRBV4-1 and TRBJ2-4; TRBD1 aligns across 8 bases. Germline CDR1 reads MGHRA; CDR2 reads YSYEKL. The J segment lost 1 base and the V segment lost 0 bases, leaving 2 bases of the junction unmatched. This CDR3 is built from 16 residues. The CDR3 spells CASSQDTGGAKNIQYF. In DNA, the CDR3 is TGCGCCAGCAGCCAAGACACAGGGGGGGCCAAAAACATTCAGTACTTC.

The chain carries TRBV14 and TRBJ2-4; TRBD2 matches at 10 bases. Unmatched junction bases numbered 5, after V lost 0 bases and J lost 0 bases. Germline V gives CDR1 SGHDN, CDR2 FVKESK. The CDR3 is 18 amino acids. In nucleotides, the CDR3 is TGTGCCAGCAGCCAAGATACTAGCGGGGAACTAGCCAAAAACATTCAGTACTTC. This codes for CASSQDTSGELAKNIQYF. Using reference TRBV14 and TRBJ2-4 for the parts outside the CDR3, the full variable domain is EAGVTQFPSHSVIEKGQTVTLRCDPISGHDNLYWYRRVMGKEIKFLLHFVKESKQDESGMPNNRFLAERTGGTYSTLKVQPAELEDSGVYFCASSQDTSGELAKNIQYFGAGTRLSVL.

V is TRBV4-2 and J is TRBJ2-4, with TRBD2 matching 12 bases. Germline CDR1 is LGHNA and CDR2 is YNFKEQ. Losses at the gene ends were 2 bases for V and 2 bases for J; bases not matched to a gene: 10. This CDR3 comprises 19 residues. CDR3 sequence: CASSQRLAGGHGPKNIQYF. The CDR3 DNA follows: TGTGCCAGCAGCCAACGGCTAGCGGGAGGGCATGGCCCCAAAAACATTCAGTACTTC.

The chain joins TRBV25-1 to TRBJ2-7; 12 positions agree with TRBD1. Germline values: CDR1 MGHDK, CDR2 SYGVNS. The CDR3 is 15 residues long. J lost 7 bases, V lost 8 bases, and 12 bases had no gene match. This CDR3 reads CASQIPGQGAEEQYF. CDR3 DNA: TGTGCCAGCCAAATTCCGGGACAGGGGGCGGAAGAGCAGTACTTC.

This chain links TRBV5-1 with TRBJ2-7; 11 bases map to TRBD1. The CDR3 has 14 amino acids. Germline-derived CDR1 and CDR2 are SGHRS and YFSETQ. Germline trimming cut 4 bases from V and 3 bases from J; bases unmatched to any gene: 3. The CDR3 sequence is CASSGGQGVYEQYF. CDR3 nucleotides: TGCGCCAGCAGCGGGGGACAGGGGGTCTACGAGCAGTACTTC.

The chain has TRBV4-3 and TRBJ2-1; TRBD1 aligns across 11 bases. V lost 3 bases, J lost 7 bases, and 5 bases stayed unmatched. Germline CDR1 LGHNA, CDR2 YSLEER. This CDR3 is built from 15 residues. Here the CDR3 DNA reads TGCGCCAGCAGCCATCCGGGACAGGGGGTGAATGAGCAGTTCTTC. The encoded protein is CASSHPGQGVNEQFF.

The chain combines TRBV28 with TRBJ1-5; TRBD1 matches 8 bases. The CDR3 extends over 15 amino acids. V lost 6 bases and J lost 1; bases outside the gene matches: 5. CDR1 is MDHEN, CDR2 SYDVKM, per germline. The CDR3 DNA is TGTGCCAGCAGGGACAGGGAGATCAGCAATCAGCCCCAGCATTTT. Protein product: CASRDREISNQPQHF.

There are a few counts of this clone. CDR3 in amino acids: CASSLPRLAGVASYNEQFF. The CDR3 nucleotides are TGCGCCAGCAGCTTGCCGAGACTAGCGGGAGTAGCGTCCTACAATGAGCAGTTCTTC. The rearrangement joins TRBV5-1 to TRBJ2-1; the match to TRBD2 covers 12 bases. The length of the CDR3 is 19 residues. Trimming removed 1 base from V and 1 base from J; junction bases left unmatched: 9. The germline gives CDR1 SGHRS, CDR2 YFSETQ.

The rearrangement uses TRBV27 and TRBJ1-1; D gene unclear. The CDR3 runs to 22 residues. Trimming left V 5 bases short and J 3 bases short, with 37 bases between. Germline V gene sequence: CDR1 MNHEY, CDR2 SMNVEV (reference sequence). CDR3 bases: TGTGCCAGCAGTCCTTATAGGCGGGTTGGGCAGCTAAGCTTAATCCCGGACACTGAAGCTTTCTTT. Translating gives CASSPYRRVGQLSLIPDTEAFF.

The chain is built from TRBV29-1 and TRBJ2-3; D is possibly TRBD1 (5 bases). V gave up 4 bases and J gave up 10 bases, with 24 bases separating them. Per the germline V gene, CDR1 is SQVTM and CDR2 is ANQGSEA. The CDR3 totals 15 residues. The CDR3, as DNA: TGCAGCGTTGCCCCTGGGGCCAGGAGAAGAGTTGCGCAGTATTTT. Its translation: CSVAPGARRRVAQYF.

In its sample, this clone was seen once. This chain joins TRBV7-2 and TRBJ2-1, with TRBD2 identical over 8 bases. The CDR3 runs 16 residues. Germline CDR1 is SGHTA and CDR2 is FQGNSA. V was pared by 8 bases and J by 0 bases, with 9 bases of the junction left unmatched. CDR3 sequence (DNA): TGTGCCAGCCCCCCTGCGGGAGGTTACTCCTACAATGAGCAGTTCTTC. It specifies CASPPAGGYSYNEQFF.

CDR3 protein: CASSSPGQGSTTPHTSYEQYF. The CDR3 DNA sequence: TGTGCCAGCAGCTCTCCGGGACAGGGGTCTACCACACCACACACCTCCTACGAGCAGTACTTC. The V and J genes are TRBV7-6 and TRBJ2-7; 10 nucleotides agree with TRBD1. The V and J ends lost 4 bases and 0 bases, in that order; junction bases with no gene match: 21. This CDR3 is 21 amino acids long. Germline V gives CDR1 SGHVS, CDR2 FNYEAQ.

This clone was picked up one time. This chain links TRBV2 with TRBJ2-7; 9 nucleotides match TRBD2. V lost 2 bases and J lost 6; bases outside the gene matches: 11. The CDR3 totals 16 residues. Per the germline V gene, CDR1 is SNHLY and CDR2 is FYNNEI. In DNA, the CDR3 is TGTGCCAGCAGTGAAATGCCCCCGGGACTAGCTATCGAGCAGTACTTC. This gives the protein CASSEMPPGLAIEQYF.

This chain joins TRBV30 and TRBJ1-5, with TRBD1 matching over 7 bases. This CDR3 spans 16 amino acids. V was pared by 1 base and J by 5 bases, with 11 bases of the junction left unmatched. Germline V gives CDR1 GTSNPN, CDR2 SVGIG (reference sequence). The CDR3 DNA reads TGTGCCTGGAGTGACCCCCGACAGGGAAGAGATCAGCCCCAGCATTTT. Protein product: CAWSDPRQGRDQPQHF. Combining the CDR3 with reference TRBV30 and TRBJ1-5 gives the whole variable domain SQTIHQWPATLVQPVGSPLSLECTVEGTSNPNLYWYRQAAGRGLQLLFYSVGIGQISSEVPQNLSASRPQDRQFILSSKKLLLSDSGFYLCAWSDPRQGRDQPQHFGDGTRLSIL.

This clone was observed once. DNA for the CDR3: TGTGCCAGCAGCGTAGTTTTTAGCCCCGGGGAGCTGTTTTTT. Translating gives CASSVVFSPGELFF. The chain uses TRBV9 and TRBJ2-2; D gene uncertain. The CDR3 is 14 residues long. Looked up from germline, CDR1 is SGDLS and CDR2 is YYNGEE. Between the trimmed V and J ends, which lost 0 bases and 6 bases, there was a span of 9 bases.